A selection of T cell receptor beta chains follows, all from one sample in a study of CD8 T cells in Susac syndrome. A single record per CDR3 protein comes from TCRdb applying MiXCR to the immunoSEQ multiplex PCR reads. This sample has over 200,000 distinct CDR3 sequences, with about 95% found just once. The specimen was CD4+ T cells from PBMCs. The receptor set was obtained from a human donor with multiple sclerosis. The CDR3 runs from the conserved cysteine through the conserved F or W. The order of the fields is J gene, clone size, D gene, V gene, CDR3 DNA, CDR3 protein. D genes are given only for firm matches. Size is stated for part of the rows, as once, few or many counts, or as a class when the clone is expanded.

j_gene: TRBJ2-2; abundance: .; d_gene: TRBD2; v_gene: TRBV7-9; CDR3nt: TGTGCCAGCAGCTTGCTAGCGGGGGGGCCTCCCGGGGAGCTGTTTTTT; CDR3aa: CASSLLAGGPPGELFF
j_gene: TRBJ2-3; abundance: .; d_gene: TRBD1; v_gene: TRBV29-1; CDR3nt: TGCAGCGTTGAACAGGGGGCCACAGATACGCAGTATTTT; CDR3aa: CSVEQGATDTQYF
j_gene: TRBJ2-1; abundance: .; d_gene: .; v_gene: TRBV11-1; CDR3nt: TGTGCCAGCAGCGGATCCCACTCCTACAATGAGCAGTTCTTC; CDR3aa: CASSGSHSYNEQFF
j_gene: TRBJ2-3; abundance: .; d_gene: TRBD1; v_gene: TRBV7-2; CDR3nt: TGTGCCAGCAGCCGACAGGGTCGTCGCGGCACAGATACGCAGTATTTT; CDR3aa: CASSRQGRRGTDTQYF
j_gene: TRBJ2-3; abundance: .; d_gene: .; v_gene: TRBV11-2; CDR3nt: TGTGCCAGCGTTATGGGGGGTACGCAGTATTTT; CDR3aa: CASVMGGTQYF
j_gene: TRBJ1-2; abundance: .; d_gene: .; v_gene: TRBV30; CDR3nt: TGTGCCTGGAGTGTACAGGACAGAATCCCCGGCGGCTATGGCTACACCTTC; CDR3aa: CAWSVQDRIPGGYGYTF
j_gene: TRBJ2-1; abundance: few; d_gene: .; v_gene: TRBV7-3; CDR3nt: TGTGCCAGCAGCTTAACTAGCGGAGGACCTTACAATGAGCAGTTCTTC; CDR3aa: CASSLTSGGPYNEQFF
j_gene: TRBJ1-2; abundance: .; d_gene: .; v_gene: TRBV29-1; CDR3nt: TGCAGCGTTGAGGAGAGGAACTATGGCTACACCTTC; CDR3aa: CSVEERNYGYTF
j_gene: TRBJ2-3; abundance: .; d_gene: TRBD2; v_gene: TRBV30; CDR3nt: TGTGCCTGGAGTGCCGGGACTAGCGGGGTCACAGATACGCAGTATTTT; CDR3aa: CAWSAGTSGVTDTQYF
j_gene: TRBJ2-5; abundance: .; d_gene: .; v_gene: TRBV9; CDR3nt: TGTGCCAGCAGCGTAGGATCGGGCGCGGGCCCGGAGACCCAGTACTTC; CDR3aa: CASSVGSGAGPETQYF
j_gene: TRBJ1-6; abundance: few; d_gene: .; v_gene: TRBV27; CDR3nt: TGTGCCAGCAGTTTCCTCGGAAATTCACCCCTCCACTTT; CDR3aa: CASSFLGNSPLHF
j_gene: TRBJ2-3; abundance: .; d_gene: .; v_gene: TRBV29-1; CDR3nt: TGCAGCGTTCGGTGGGGTGGTGATACGCAGTATTTT; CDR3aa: CSVRWGGDTQYF
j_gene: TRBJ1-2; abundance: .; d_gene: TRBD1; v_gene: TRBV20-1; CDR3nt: TGCAGCCCTAACGGACAGGATTGGAACTATGGCTACACCTTC; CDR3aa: CSPNGQDWNYGYTF
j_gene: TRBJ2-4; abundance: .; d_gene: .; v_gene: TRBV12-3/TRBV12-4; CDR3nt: TGTGCCAGCAGTTTCTCTTGGGGTCTTGGGCACATTCAGTACTTC; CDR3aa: CASSFSWGLGHIQYF
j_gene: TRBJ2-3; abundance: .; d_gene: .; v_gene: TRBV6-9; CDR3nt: TGTGCCAGCCCCGATGAGTCGCAGTATTTT; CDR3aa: CASPDESQYF
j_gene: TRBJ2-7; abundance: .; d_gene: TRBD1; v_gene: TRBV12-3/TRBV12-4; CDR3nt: TGTGCCAGCAGTTCGGGACAGGGGTTCAACGAGCAGTACTTC; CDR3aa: CASSSGQGFNEQYF
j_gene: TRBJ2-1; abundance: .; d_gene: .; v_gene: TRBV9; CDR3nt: TGTGCCAGCAGCGTAGGGGGGTTAGGGCAGTTCTTC; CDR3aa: CASSVGGLGQFF
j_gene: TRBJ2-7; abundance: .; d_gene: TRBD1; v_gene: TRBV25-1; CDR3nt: TGTGCCAGCAGTGGGTGGGACAGGGGGTACGAGCAGTACTTC; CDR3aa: CASSGWDRGYEQYF
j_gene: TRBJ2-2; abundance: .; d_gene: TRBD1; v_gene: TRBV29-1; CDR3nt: TGCAGCGTCGGGGAGGGACAGGGAATGGGGGAGCTGTTTTTT; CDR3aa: CSVGEGQGMGELFF
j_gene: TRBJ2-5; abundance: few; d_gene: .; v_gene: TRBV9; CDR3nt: TGTGCCAGCAGCGTAGTCGGTGGGGAAGAGACCCAGTACTTC; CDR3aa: CASSVVGGEETQYF
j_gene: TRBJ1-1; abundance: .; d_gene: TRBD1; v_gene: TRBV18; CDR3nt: TGTGCCAGCTCACCCGGGACAGGGGAAAATGAAGCTTTCTTT; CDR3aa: CASSPGTGENEAFF
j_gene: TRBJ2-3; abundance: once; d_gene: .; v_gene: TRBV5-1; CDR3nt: TGCGCCAGCAGCGGGGAACCCCGGGATACGCAGTATTTT; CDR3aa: CASSGEPRDTQYF
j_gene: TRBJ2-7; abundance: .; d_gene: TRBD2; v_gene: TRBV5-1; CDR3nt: TGCGCCAGCAGCCCAGGGACTAGCAGAATTTACGAGCAGTACTTC; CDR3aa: CASSPGTSRIYEQYF
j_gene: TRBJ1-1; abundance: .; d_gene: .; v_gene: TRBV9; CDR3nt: TGTGCCAGCATCCGGGGGGCGAACACTGAAGCTTTCTTT; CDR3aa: CASIRGANTEAFF
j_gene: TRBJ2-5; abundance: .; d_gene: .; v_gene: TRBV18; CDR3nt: TGTGCCAGCTCACCACCAAGTTTAAAAGAGACCCAGTACTTC; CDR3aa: CASSPPSLKETQYF
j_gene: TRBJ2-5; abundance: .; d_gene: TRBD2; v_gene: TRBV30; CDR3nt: TGTGCCTGTCAGCGGGGAGGGGAGACCCAGTACTTC; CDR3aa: CACQRGGETQYF
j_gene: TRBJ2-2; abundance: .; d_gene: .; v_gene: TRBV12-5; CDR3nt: TGTGCTAGTGGTTGGACCAACACGGGGGGCTTTCTTGAGGTCCGGGAGCTGTTTTTT; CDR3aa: CASGWTNTGGFLEVRELFF
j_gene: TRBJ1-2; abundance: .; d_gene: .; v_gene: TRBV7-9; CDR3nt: TGTGCCAGCAGCTTAGGGGCCGCCGGCTACACCTTC; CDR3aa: CASSLGAAGYTF
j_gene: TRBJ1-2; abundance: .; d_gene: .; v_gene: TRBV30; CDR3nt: TGTGCCTGGAGGCAGGACAATCTGGGTGGCTACACCTTC; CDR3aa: CAWRQDNLGGYTF
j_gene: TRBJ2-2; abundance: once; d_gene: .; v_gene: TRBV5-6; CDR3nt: TGTGCCAGCAGCAGGGGACGGACCACCGGGGAGCTGTTTTTT; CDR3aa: CASSRGRTTGELFF
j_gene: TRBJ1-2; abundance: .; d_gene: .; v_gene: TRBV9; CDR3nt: TGTGCCAGCAGCCCCCCATCGGGGGCCTATGGCTACACCTTC; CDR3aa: CASSPPSGAYGYTF